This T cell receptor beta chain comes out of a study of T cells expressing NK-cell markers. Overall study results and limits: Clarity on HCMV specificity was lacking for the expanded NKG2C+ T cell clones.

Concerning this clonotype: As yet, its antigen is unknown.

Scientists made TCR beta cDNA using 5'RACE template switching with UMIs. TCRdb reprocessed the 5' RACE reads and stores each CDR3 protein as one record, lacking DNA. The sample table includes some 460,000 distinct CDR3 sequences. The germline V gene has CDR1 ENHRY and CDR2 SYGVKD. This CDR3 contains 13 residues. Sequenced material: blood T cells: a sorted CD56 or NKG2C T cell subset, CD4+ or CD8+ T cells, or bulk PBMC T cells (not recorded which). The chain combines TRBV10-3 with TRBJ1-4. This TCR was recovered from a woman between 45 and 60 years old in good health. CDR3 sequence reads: CAIGGEGNEKLFF.